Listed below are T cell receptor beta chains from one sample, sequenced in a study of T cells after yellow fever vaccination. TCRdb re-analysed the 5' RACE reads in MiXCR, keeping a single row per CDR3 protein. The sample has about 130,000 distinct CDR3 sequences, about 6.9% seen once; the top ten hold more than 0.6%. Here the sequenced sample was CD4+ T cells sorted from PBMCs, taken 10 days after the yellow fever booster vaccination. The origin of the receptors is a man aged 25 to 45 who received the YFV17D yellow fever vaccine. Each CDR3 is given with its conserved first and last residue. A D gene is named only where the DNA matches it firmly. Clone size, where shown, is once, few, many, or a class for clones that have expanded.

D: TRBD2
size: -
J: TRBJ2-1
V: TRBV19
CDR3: CASSPRSGRGSEQFF
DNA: TGTGCCAGTAGTCCCAGGAGCGGGAGGGGCAGTGAGCAGTTCTTC

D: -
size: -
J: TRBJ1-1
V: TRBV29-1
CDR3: CSVERRLNTEAFF
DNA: TGCAGCGTTGAACGGAGGCTGAACACTGAAGCTTTCTTT

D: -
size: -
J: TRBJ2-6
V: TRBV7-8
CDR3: CASSLVGVLSGANVLTF
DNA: TGTGCCAGCAGCTTAGTGGGGGTACTCTCTGGGGCCAACGTCCTGACTTTC

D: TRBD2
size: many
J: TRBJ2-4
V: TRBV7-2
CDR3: CASSLRTSASRGNIQYF
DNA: TGTGCCAGCAGCTTAAGGACTAGCGCCTCCCGGGGAAACATTCAGTACTTC

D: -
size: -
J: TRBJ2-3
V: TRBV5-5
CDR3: CASSFWSADTQYF
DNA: TGTGCCAGTAGCTTCTGGAGTGCAGATACGCAGTATTTT

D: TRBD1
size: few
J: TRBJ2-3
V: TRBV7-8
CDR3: CASSLEGQGFTDTQYF
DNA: TGTGCCAGCAGCTTAGAGGGACAGGGATTCACAGATACGCAGTATTTT

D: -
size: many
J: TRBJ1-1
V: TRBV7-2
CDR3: CASSPGPTLTEAFF
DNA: TGTGCCAGCAGCCCTGGGCCTACCCTCACTGAAGCTTTCTTT

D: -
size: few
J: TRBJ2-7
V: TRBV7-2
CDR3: CASSLWSPYEQYF
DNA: TGTGCCAGCAGCTTATGGAGCCCCTACGAGCAGTACTTC

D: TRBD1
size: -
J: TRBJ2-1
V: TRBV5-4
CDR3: CASSFGAGQGLSVYNEQFF
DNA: TGTGCCAGCAGCTTTGGGGCGGGACAGGGACTATCCGTTTACAATGAGCAGTTCTTC

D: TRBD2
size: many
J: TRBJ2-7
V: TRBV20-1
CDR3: CSARTPGLPSYEQYF
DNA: TGCAGTGCTAGGACCCCGGGACTACCCTCCTACGAGCAGTACTTC

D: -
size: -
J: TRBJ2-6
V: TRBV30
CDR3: CAWRPVTGSGANVLTF
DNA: TGTGCCTGGAGACCCGTCACCGGCTCTGGGGCCAACGTCCTGACTTTC

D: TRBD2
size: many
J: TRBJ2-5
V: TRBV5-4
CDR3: CASSPWTSQETQYF
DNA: TGTGCCAGCAGCCCCTGGACTAGCCAAGAGACCCAGTACTTC

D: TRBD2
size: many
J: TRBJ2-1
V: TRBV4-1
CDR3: CASSQELQGLASVEQFF
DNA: TGCGCCAGCAGCCAAGAGCTTCAGGGACTAGCATCAGTTGAGCAGTTCTTC

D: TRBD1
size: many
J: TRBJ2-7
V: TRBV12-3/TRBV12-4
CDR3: CASSAPGQGNYEQYF
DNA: TGTGCCAGCAGTGCTCCGGGACAGGGTAATTACGAGCAGTACTTC

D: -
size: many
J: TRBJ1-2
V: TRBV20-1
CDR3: CSARGGRVHGYTF
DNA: TGCAGTGCTAGGGGGGGCAGGGTGCATGGCTACACCTTC

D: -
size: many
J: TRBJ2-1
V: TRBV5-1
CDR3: CASSLARADEQFF
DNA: TGCGCCAGCAGCTTGGCACGGGCTGATGAGCAGTTCTTC

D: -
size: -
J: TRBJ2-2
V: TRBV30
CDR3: CAWSGQNTGELFF
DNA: TGTGCCTGGAGTGGACAGAACACCGGGGAGCTGTTTTTT

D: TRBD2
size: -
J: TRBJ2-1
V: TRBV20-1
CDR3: CSARTERETGHEQFF
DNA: TGCAGTGCTAGGACGGAGCGGGAGACGGGACATGAGCAGTTCTTC

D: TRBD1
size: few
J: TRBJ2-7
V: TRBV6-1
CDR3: CASSDRGQGAKNEQYF
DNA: TGTGCCAGCAGTGACCGGGGACAGGGGGCCAAAAACGAGCAGTACTTC